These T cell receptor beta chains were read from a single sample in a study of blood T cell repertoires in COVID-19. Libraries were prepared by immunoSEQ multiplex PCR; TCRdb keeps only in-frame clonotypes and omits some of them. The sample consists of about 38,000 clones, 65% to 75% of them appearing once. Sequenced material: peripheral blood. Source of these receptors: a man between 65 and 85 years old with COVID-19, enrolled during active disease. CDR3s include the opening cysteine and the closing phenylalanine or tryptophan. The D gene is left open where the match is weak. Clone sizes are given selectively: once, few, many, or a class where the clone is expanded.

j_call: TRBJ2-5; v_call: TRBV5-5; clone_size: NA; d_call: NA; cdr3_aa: CASSLAGYQETQYF; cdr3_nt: TGTGCCAGCAGCTTGGCGGGGTACCAAGAGACCCAGTACTTC
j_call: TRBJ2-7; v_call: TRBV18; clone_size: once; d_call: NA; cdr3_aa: CASSPGQSYEQYF; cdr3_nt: TGTGCCAGCTCACCGGGACAATCCTACGAGCAGTACTTC
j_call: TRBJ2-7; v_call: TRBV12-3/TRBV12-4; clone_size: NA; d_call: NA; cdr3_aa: CASSLSLYEQYF; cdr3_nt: TGTGCCAGCAGTTTAAGCTTATACGAGCAGTACTTC
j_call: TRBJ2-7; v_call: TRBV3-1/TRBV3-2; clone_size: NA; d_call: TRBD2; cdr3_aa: CASSQFPGGAAGSYEQYF; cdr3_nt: TGTGCCAGCAGCCAATTTCCGGGGGGGGCAGCCGGCTCCTACGAGCAGTACTTC
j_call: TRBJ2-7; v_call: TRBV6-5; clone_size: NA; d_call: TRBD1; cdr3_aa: CASRKTGQGRGEQYF; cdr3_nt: TGTGCCAGCAGAAAGACGGGACAGGGGAGGGGCGAGCAGTACTTC
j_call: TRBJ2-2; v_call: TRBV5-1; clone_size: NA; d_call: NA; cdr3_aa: CASSWGLAVTGELFF; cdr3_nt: TGCGCCAGCAGCTGGGGGCTAGCGGTGACCGGGGAGCTGTTTTTT
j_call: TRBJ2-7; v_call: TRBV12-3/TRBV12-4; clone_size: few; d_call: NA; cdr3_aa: CASGIQGSREQYF; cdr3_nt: TGTGCCAGCGGGATACAGGGTTCGCGGGAGCAGTACTTC
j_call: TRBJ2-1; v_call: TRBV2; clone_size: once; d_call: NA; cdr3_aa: CASTLFLAALKDNEQFF; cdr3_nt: TGTGCCAGCACCCTCTTCCTTGCGGCGTTGAAAGACAATGAGCAGTTCTTC
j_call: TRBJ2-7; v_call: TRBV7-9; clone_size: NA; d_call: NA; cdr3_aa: CASSLGWGPYEQYF; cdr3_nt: TGTGCCAGCAGCTTAGGCTGGGGGCCCTACGAGCAGTACTTC
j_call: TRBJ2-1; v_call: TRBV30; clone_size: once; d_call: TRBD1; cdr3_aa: CAWSVGTGVDEQFF; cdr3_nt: TGTGCCTGGAGTGTCGGGACAGGGGTCGATGAGCAGTTCTTC
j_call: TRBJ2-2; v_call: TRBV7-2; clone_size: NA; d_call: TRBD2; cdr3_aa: CASSLGLAEYTGELFF; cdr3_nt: TGTGCCAGCAGCTTGGGACTAGCGGAGTACACCGGGGAGCTGTTTTTT
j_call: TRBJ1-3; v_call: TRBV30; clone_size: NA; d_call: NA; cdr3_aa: CAWSAGNTIYF; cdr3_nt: TGTGCCTGGAGTGCGGGAAACACCATATATTTT
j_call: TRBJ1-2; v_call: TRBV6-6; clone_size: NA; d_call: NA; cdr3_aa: CASSYGGAGDGYTF; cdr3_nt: TGTGCCAGCAGTTACGGGGGGGCAGGGGATGGCTACACCTTC
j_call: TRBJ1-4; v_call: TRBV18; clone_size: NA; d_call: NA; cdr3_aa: CASSPRQGREKLFF; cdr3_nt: TGTGCCAGCTCACCACGCCAGGGGCGTGAAAAACTGTTTTTT
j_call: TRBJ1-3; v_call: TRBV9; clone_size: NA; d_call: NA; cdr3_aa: CASSGVRGAHF; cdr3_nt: TGTGCCAGCAGCGGCGTCCGGGGGGCTCATTTT
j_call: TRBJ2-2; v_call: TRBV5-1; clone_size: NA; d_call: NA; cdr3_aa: CASSLERGELFF; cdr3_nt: TGCGCCAGCAGCTTAGAGCGGGGGGAGCTGTTTTTT
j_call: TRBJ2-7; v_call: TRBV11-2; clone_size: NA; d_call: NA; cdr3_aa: CASSLVLEDYEQYF; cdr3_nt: TGTGCCAGCAGCTTAGTTCTAGAAGACTACGAGCAGTACTTC
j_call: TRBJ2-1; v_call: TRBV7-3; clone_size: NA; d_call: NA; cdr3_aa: CASSPRDTLPNEQFF; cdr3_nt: TGTGCCAGCAGCCCCCGGGACACCTTACCCAATGAGCAGTTCTTC
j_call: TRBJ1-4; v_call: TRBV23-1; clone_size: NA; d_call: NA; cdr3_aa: CANDSGTLGENEKLFF; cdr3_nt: TGCGCCAATGACTCCGGGACACTCGGCGAGAATGAAAAACTGTTTTTT
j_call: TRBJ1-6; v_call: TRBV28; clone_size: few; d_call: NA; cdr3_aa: CASSFLQNSPLHF; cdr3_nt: TGTGCCAGCAGTTTTCTTCAGAATTCACCCCTCCACTTT
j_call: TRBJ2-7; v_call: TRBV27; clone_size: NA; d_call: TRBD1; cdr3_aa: CASSFRQGVYEQYF; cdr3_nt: TGTGCCAGCAGTTTCCGACAGGGAGTCTACGAGCAGTACTTC
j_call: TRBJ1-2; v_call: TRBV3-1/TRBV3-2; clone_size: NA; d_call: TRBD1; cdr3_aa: CASRTGRATGYTF; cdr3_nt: TGTGCCAGCAGGACAGGGCGGGCTACTGGCTACACCTTC
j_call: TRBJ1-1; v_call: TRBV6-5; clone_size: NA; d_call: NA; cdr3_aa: CASGLQGNTEAFF; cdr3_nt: TGTGCCAGCGGCCTACAGGGTAACACTGAAGCTTTCTTT
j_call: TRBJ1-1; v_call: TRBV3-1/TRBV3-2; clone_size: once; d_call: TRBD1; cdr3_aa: CASSHADRVGAFF; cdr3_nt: TGTGCCAGCAGCCACGCGGACAGGGTAGGCGCTTTCTTT
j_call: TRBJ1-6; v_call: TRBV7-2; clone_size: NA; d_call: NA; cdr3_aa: CASSWGGAIGSYNSPLHF; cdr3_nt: TGTGCCAGCAGCTGGGGGGGGGCCATCGGCTCCTATAATTCACCCCTCCACTTT
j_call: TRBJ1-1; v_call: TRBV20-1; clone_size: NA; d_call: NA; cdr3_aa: CSAAKTTEAFF; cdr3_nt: TGCAGTGCCGCTAAAACCACTGAAGCTTTCTTT
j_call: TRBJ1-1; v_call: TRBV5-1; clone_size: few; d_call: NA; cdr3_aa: CASSLLGHTEAFF; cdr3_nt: TGCGCCAGCAGCTTGTTGGGCCACACTGAAGCTTTCTTT
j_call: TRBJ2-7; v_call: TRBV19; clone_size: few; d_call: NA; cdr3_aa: CASSIGRHNTLFSYEQYF; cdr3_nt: TGTGCCAGTAGTATCGGTCGACACAACACTCTCTTCTCCTACGAGCAGTACTTC
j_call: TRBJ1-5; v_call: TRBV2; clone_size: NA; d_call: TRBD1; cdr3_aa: CASSEGQYYSNQPQHF; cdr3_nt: TGTGCCAGCAGTGAGGGACAGTATTATTCCAATCAGCCCCAGCATTTT
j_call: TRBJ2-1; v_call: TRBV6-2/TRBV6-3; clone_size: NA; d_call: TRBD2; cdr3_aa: CASSHTSSGTWYNEQFF; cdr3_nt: TGTGCCAGCAGCCACACGTCGAGCGGGACTTGGTACAATGAGCAGTTCTTC